A single sample gave rise to the 4 T cell receptor beta chains below, sequenced in a study of beta chain features in type 1 diabetes. Study-level results: Type 1 diabetes patients showed a moderate but significant shortening of TCRB CDR3s in all four CD4+ subsets.

As every portion of the isolated RNA was reverse transcribed, the sequencing read expressed TCRB transcripts. Sequencing used immunoSEQ multiplex PCR; TCRdb keeps in-frame clones, though not all of them. Of a few hundred thousand clones listed, 9.6% were seen once; the top ten hold approximately 0.6%. For these receptors, no antigen is known. Sequencing input: central memory CD4+ T cells from blood. The receptors shown here come from a young man with type 1 diabetes.

J is TRBJ2-5 and V is TRBV6-5; perhaps TRBD1 as D (6 bases). The V end was cut by 1 base, the J end by 3 bases, with 9 bases between. The CDR3 is 14 amino acids. Germline CDR1 MNHEY, CDR2 SVGAGI. CDR3 protein: CASSYWDTKETQYF. For the CDR3, the DNA is TGTGCCAGCAGTTACTGGGACACGAAAGAGACCCAGTACTTC.

This chain joins TRBV2 and TRBJ1-1; the D gene is possibly TRBD1 (5 bases). The CDR3 runs 13 residues. Trimming shortened V by 6 bases and J by 5 bases, and 13 bases separated the two germline ends. Germline-derived CDR1 and CDR2 are SNHLY and FYNNEI. CDR3 DNA: TGTGCCAGCAGCCGACGACAGTTGACTGAAGCTTTCTTT. Protein: CASSRRQLTEAFF.

The rearrangement links TRBV10-3 to TRBJ2-5, with 7 bases that match TRBD1. Germline CDR1 and CDR2: ENHRY and SYGVKD. V shed 6 bases and J 3 bases; nucleotides not matched to a gene: 7. This CDR3 region has 14 residues. CDR3: CAISRQGGEETQYF. The CDR3 bases are TGTGCCATCAGCCGACAGGGTGGGGAAGAGACCCAGTACTTC.

The chain carries TRBV29-1 and TRBJ1-1; 8 bases map to TRBD1. Germline CDR1 is SQVTM and CDR2 is ANQGSEA. V lost 7 bases and J lost 3; bases outside the gene matches: 10. CDR3 length: 14 residues. The CDR3 DNA reads TGCAGCGGGACAGGGATCTTGAGGGACACTGAAGCTTTCTTT. Its translation: CSGTGILRDTEAFF.